These 21 T cell receptor beta chains originate from one sample sequenced in a study of regulatory T cells in long-lasting Graves disease. Noted time point: persistent/refractory GD, antithyroid drugs over 5 years with positive TRAb. Scientists built the TCR library using RNA that was extracted from PBMCs. Building of the TCR beta libraries involved iRepertoire HTBI primers and Arm-PCR of CDR3 regions. TCRdb processed the multiplex PCR reads anew with MiXCR; each CDR3 protein has one entry. The repertoire holds about half a million distinct CDR3 sequences, with roughly 22% as singletons. This specimen was peripheral blood mononuclear cells (PBMCs), taken when the disease was refractory, from a patient treated with antithyroid drugs. The receptors stem from a female donor with Graves disease.

The rearrangement uses TRBV6-1 and TRBJ2-5; 7 bases map to TRBD2. The CDR3 runs 12 residues. Trimming took 6 bases from V and 5 from J; bases not matched to a gene: 3. CDR1 and CDR2 from the germline V gene are MNHNS and SASEGT. The CDR3 region has the DNA TGTGCCAGCAGGACAGCGGGGGAGACCCAGTACTTC. It yields the protein CASRTAGETQYF.

A few counts support this clonotype. V is TRBV6-2 or TRBV6-3 and J is TRBJ2-3; D is unresolved. Germline V gene sequence: CDR1 MNHEY, CDR2 SVGEGT. With 2 bases removed from V and 4 bases from J, the gap between germline ends came to 22 bases. The CDR3 consists of 18 residues. CDR3 nucleotides: TGTGCCAGCAGTTACCCCCTTCGGCTCGCCGATATCCCAGATACGCAGTATTTT. This translates into CASSYPLRLADIPDTQYF.

In this sample, this clonotype turned up a few times. This chain uses TRBV14 with TRBJ1-2; D may be TRBD1 (5 bases). Germline CDR1 reads SGHDN; CDR2 reads FVKESK. V was trimmed by 5 bases and J by 4 bases, leaving 20 bases between them. The CDR3 totals 16 residues. The DNA for the CDR3 is TGTGCCAGCAGCAACCTGGGACCGATCACTTCCTATGGCTACACCTTC. Translated: CASSNLGPITSYGYTF.

This clonotype appeared a few times. A much larger clone sits a single nucleotide away, making a read error possible. J is TRBJ2-7 and V is TRBV28; tentatively, D is TRBD1 (5 bases). This CDR3 is built from 13 residues. CDR1 is MDHEN, CDR2 SYDVKM, per germline. The CDR3 nucleotides read TGTGCCAGCAGTATAGACAGCTCCTACGGGCAGTACTTC. Translating it yields CASSIDSSYGQYF. Variable domain in full (rest from reference TRBV28 and TRBJ2-7): DVKVTQSSRYLVKRTGEKVFLECVQDMDHENMFWYRQDPGLGLRLIYFSYDVKMKEKGDIPEGYSVSREKKERFSLILESASTNQTSMYLCASSIDSSYGQYFGPGTRLTVT.

This clonotype was counted many times. The chain employs TRBV13 and TRBJ2-7; perhaps TRBD1 as D (6 bases). V was trimmed by 6 bases and J by 0 bases, leaving 9 bases between them. Germline CDR1 and CDR2: PRHDT and FYEKMQ (reference sequence). The CDR3 contains 13 residues. CDR3 coding DNA: TGTGCCAGCAGAGGACAGATCTCCTACGAGCAGTACTTC. It translates to CASRGQISYEQYF.

The chain combines TRBV19 with TRBJ1-5, with no clear D. Looked up from germline, CDR1 is LNHDA and CDR2 is SQIVND (reference sequence). The CDR3 length is 14 residues. Trimming stripped 6 bases from V and 0 bases from J, with 9 bases between. The DNA of the CDR3 is TGTGCCAGTAGGATTGTGGGTAGCAATCAGCCCCAGCATTTT. This gives the protein CASRIVGSNQPQHF.

The V and J genes are TRBV7-9 and TRBJ1-4, with TRBD1 as a possible D gene (5 bases). Germline assignment: CDR1 SEHNR and CDR2 FQNEAQ (reference sequence). CDR3 length equals 16 residues. Trimming cost V 4 bases and J 4 bases, with 16 bases left between them. The CDR3 region is CASSSTSRGLNEKLFF. The CDR3 bases are TGTGCCAGCAGCTCCACCTCCCGGGGCCTTAATGAAAAACTGTTTTTT.

Ten or more counts support this clonotype. The chain carries TRBV28 and TRBJ2-7, with a possible D match to TRBD1 (6 bases). Trimming cost V 5 bases and J 0 bases, with 14 bases left between them. The length of the CDR3 is 15 residues. In germline, CDR1 is MDHEN, CDR2 SYDVKM. CDR3 DNA sequence: TGTGCCAGCAGTCTTGGGACAACAGACTCCTACGAGCAGTACTTC. It yields the protein CASSLGTTDSYEQYF.

This clonotype was picked up a small number of times. The chain couples TRBV2 to TRBJ2-1; perhaps TRBD1 as D (5 bases). The CDR3 totals 12 residues. The germline gives CDR1 SNHLY, CDR2 FYNNEI. The ends were cut back, 5 bases at V and 6 bases at J, with 8 bases in the middle. The CDR3, as DNA: TGTGCCAGCAGTCCAGGGTCCAATGAGCAGTTCTTC. Protein: CASSPGSNEQFF.

This clonotype was seen at least ten times. J is TRBJ1-5 and V is TRBV28, with D maybe TRBD1 (6 bases). From germline, CDR1 is MDHEN and CDR2 SYDVKM. This CDR3 is built from 17 residues. V lost 3 bases, J lost 1 base, and 16 bases lay in between. As DNA, the CDR3 is TGTGCCAGCAGTTTCTCAGGACCTCAGGGGAGCAATCAGCCCCAGCATTTT. Its protein product is CASSFSGPQGSNQPQHF.

This clonotype was seen more than once but under ten times. CDR3 bases: TGTGCCAGTAGTATAGCCCTACTACCCGGGACAGGGTACGAGCAGTACTTC. Its protein is CASSIALLPGTGYEQYF. The J gene is TRBJ2-7, the V gene TRBV19, with 9 bases fitting TRBD1. Germline-derived CDR1 and CDR2 are LNHDA and SQIVND (reference sequence). This CDR3 region has 17 residues. With V trimmed by 1 base and J by 4 bases, 11 bases remained unmatched.

The table lists this clonotype with a few counts. The chain employs TRBV25-1 and TRBJ2-2, with 9 nucleotides matching TRBD1. The CDR3 sequence is 16 residues long. V shed 2 bases, J shed 7 bases, and the junction held 8 bases outside the gene matches. Germline V gene data show CDR1 as MGHDK and CDR2 as SYGVNS. CDR3 in DNA: TGTGCCAGCAGTGAACCTGGGACAGGGCGGGACGGGGAGCTGTTTTTT. Translated: CASSEPGTGRDGELFF.

This clonotype was detected many times. For the CDR3, the DNA is TGCGCCAGCAGCTTGCGAAGTGGTCAGGGGGCTCGTTCACCCCTCCACTTT. Its protein is CASSLRSGQGARSPLHF. The chain is built from TRBV5-1 and TRBJ1-6; 8 nucleotides match TRBD1. V dropped 1 base and J dropped 9; count of bases not matched to a gene: 12. Germline-derived CDR1 and CDR2 are SGHRS and YFSETQ. There are 17 residues in the CDR3.

The rearrangement uses TRBV5-1 and TRBJ2-7; D tentatively reads TRBD1 or TRBD2 (5 bases each). The germline V and J ends were trimmed by 0 bases and 0 bases, with 13 bases remaining between them. The length of the CDR3 is 16 residues. Looked up from germline, CDR1 is SGHRS and CDR2 is YFSETQ. This CDR3 reads CASSLVLRDPSYEQYF. The CDR3 DNA sequence: TGCGCCAGCAGCTTGGTATTAAGGGACCCCTCCTACGAGCAGTACTTC. The entire variable domain, with the rest obtained from reference TRBV5-1 and TRBJ2-7, is as follows: KAGVTQTPRYLIKTRGQQVTLSCSPISGHRSVSWYQQTPGQGLQFLFEYFSETQRNKGNFPGRFSGRQFSNSRSEMNVSTLELGDSALYLCASSLVLRDPSYEQYFGPGTRLTVT.

This clonotype was picked up one time. This may be a read error: a much more frequent sequence differs by one nucleotide. Here the CDR3 reads CASSPTTGQSNYGYTF. In DNA form, the CDR3 reads TGTGCCAGCAGCCCCACCACAGGGCAGAGTAACTATGGCTACACCTTC. The chain couples TRBV13 to TRBJ1-2, with D perhaps TRBD1 (6 bases). The ends were cut back, 5 bases at V and 1 base at J, with 17 bases in the middle. The CDR3 extends over 16 amino acids. Germline V gives CDR1 PRHDT, CDR2 FYEKMQ (reference sequence).

The chain combines TRBV20-1 with TRBJ1-6, with a tentative D call TRBD1 (5 bases). The V and J ends lost 0 bases and 12 bases respectively, with 9 bases between them. This CDR3 spans 12 amino acids. Germline CDR1 DFQATT, CDR2 SNEGSKA (reference sequence). The CDR3 sequence is CSAREQGVPLHF. Written as DNA, the CDR3 is TGCAGTGCTAGAGAGCAGGGTGTACCCCTCCACTTT.

This clonotype was seen only a few times. The V gene is TRBV19, the J gene TRBJ1-1, with TRBD1 identical over 10 bases. The CDR3 covers 13 residues. Trimming cost V 8 bases and J 7 bases; bases outside gene matches: 7. The germline V gene encodes CDR1 LNHDA and CDR2 SQIVND (reference sequence). CDR3 nucleotides: TGTGCCAGTCAGGGACAGGGGATTTTTGAAGCTTTCTTT. Encoded protein: CASQGQGIFEAFF.

Details on this clonotype: Likely a read error: the CDR3 ends without its conserved phenylalanine or tryptophan. The gene calls are TRBV11-2 and TRBJ1-4; D is unresolved. Trimming left V 5 bases short and J 10 bases short, with 11 bases between. CDR3 size: 12 residues. Germline V CDR1 and CDR2: SGHAT, FQNNGV. The CDR3 sequence is CASSPASGKLFL. DNA of the CDR3: TGTGCCAGCAGCCCCGCGTCCGGAAAACTGTTTCTT.

This clonotype was found many times. CDR3: CATADRGGHQPQHF. CDR3 coding DNA: TGTGCCACCGCGGACAGGGGTGGCCATCAGCCCCAGCATTTT. V and J are TRBV28 and TRBJ1-5, with 9 bases identical to TRBD1. This CDR3 has 14 amino acids. Germline V gives CDR1 MDHEN, CDR2 SYDVKM. V was pared by 10 bases and J by 5 bases, with 9 bases of the junction left unmatched. Full variable domain (rest looked up from reference TRBV28 and TRBJ1-5): DVKVTQSSRYLVKRTGEKVFLECVQDMDHENMFWYRQDPGLGLRLIYFSYDVKMKEKGDIPEGYSVSREKKERFSLILESASTNQTSMYLCATADRGGHQPQHFGDGTRLSIL.

This clonotype was seen more than once but under ten times. This chain uses TRBV9 with TRBJ2-6, with D perhaps TRBD1 or TRBD2 (5 bases each). Trimming left V 2 bases short and J 3 bases short, with 15 bases between. The CDR3 has 17 amino acids. Germline-derived CDR1 and CDR2 are SGDLS and YYNGEE. Written as DNA, the CDR3 is TGTGCCAGCAGCGTGGACGGACTTCAGGGTGGGGCCAACGTCCTGACTTTC. Its translation is CASSVDGLQGGANVLTF.

This chain joins TRBV5-1 and TRBJ2-2, with 7 bases lining up with TRBD1. V lost 0 bases, J lost 1 base, and 3 bases stayed unmatched. The length of the CDR3 is 16 residues. The germline CDR1 and CDR2 sequences are SGHRS and YFSETQ. CDR3 coding DNA: TGCGCCAGCAGCTTGGAGACAGGGAAGAACACCGGGGAGCTGTTTTTT. This sequence encodes CASSLETGKNTGELFF. Complete variable domain (other parts from reference TRBV5-1 and TRBJ2-2): KAGVTQTPRYLIKTRGQQVTLSCSPISGHRSVSWYQQTPGQGLQFLFEYFSETQRNKGNFPGRFSGRQFSNSRSEMNVSTLELGDSALYLCASSLETGKNTGELFFGEGSRLTVL.